The 32 T cell receptor beta chains listed next were all sequenced from one sample in a study of cytomegalovirus exposure and HLA in healthy donors. With 60 Vbeta and 13 Jbeta primers, the PCR was carried out. Libraries were prepared by immunoSEQ multiplex PCR; TCRdb keeps only in-frame clonotypes and omits some of them. In the table there are 150,000 or so clones, around 80% of which are singletons. Sequenced: PBMCs. The receptor set was obtained from a man aged 40-55 years in good health and CMV-seropositive.

The CDR3 reads CASSLGPAEGEKLFF. CDR3 nucleotides: TGCGCCAGCAGCTTGGGGCCGGCCGAGGGTGAAAAACTGTTTTTT. The chain joins TRBV5-1 to TRBJ1-4; D call uncertain. The CDR3 has 15 amino acids. Germline assignment: CDR1 SGHRS and CDR2 YFSETQ. Deletions cut 0 bases from V and 7 bases from J, with 13 bases between.

Concerning this clone: Other nucleotide sequences in the sample specify the same CDR3. The CDR3 DNA sequence: TGTGCCAGTAGTATGTTAGCGGGAGGGCCAGAGACCCAGTACTTC. It codes for CASSMLAGGPETQYF. This chain links TRBV19 with TRBJ2-5; 11 bases map to TRBD2. CDR3 length: 15 residues. The V gene's germline CDR1 is LNHDA and CDR2 SQIVND (reference sequence). V lost 3 bases, J lost 4 bases, and 4 bases stayed unmatched.

DNA for the CDR3: TGCGCCAGCAGCCAAGTTGGGACCGGGGGAGATACGCAGTATTTT. It yields the protein CASSQVGTGGDTQYF. The chain uses TRBV4-3 and TRBJ2-3; D is possibly TRBD2 (6 bases). Trimming cost V 1 base and J 5 bases, with 13 bases left between them. CDR3 length equals 15 residues. CDR1 is LGHNA and CDR2 is YSLEER in the germline V gene.

The CDR3 loop reads CASSTDGGNTEAFF. The CDR3 DNA follows: TGCGCCAGCAGCACTGACGGGGGGAACACTGAAGCTTTCTTT. V is TRBV5-1 and J is TRBJ1-1, with D maybe TRBD1 (5 bases). Germline V gene lookup returns CDR1 SGHRS and CDR2 YFSETQ. Deletions cut 4 bases from V and 1 base from J, with 11 bases between. This CDR3 has 14 amino acids.

V and J are TRBV19 and TRBJ1-2; D might be TRBD1 (6 bases). The germline gives CDR1 LNHDA, CDR2 SQIVND (reference sequence). V lost 1 base and J 4 bases, leaving 13 bases between the germline ends. The CDR3 has 15 residues. DNA of the CDR3: TGTGCCAGTAGTATAGCCAGGGGCGAAAGCTATGGCTACACCTTC. Translating it yields CASSIARGESYGYTF.

The chain couples TRBV9 to TRBJ2-3; D perhaps matches TRBD2 (6 bases). V gave up 6 bases and J gave up 2 bases, with 16 bases separating them. CDR3 length: 15 amino acids. Germline-derived CDR1 and CDR2 are SGDLS and YYNGEE. In DNA form, the CDR3 reads TGTGCCAGCACCCTGGGGGACTTGATCACAGATACGCAGTATTTT. This codes for CASTLGDLITDTQYF.

The V call is TRBV6-5, the J call TRBJ2-7; D remains unclear. This CDR3 has 14 residues. The V gene's germline CDR1 is MNHEY and CDR2 SVGAGI. V lost 6 bases and J 2 bases, leaving 14 bases between the germline ends. CDR3 loop: CASSYASVAYEQYF. CDR3 sequence (DNA): TGTGCCAGCAGCTACGCCTCTGTAGCCTACGAGCAGTACTTC.

In DNA form, the CDR3 reads TGTGCCAGTAGTGTTTCCAGCTCCTACGAGCAGTACTTC. This sequence encodes CASSVSSSYEQYF. The chain couples TRBV19 to TRBJ2-7, with D uncertain. There are 13 residues in the CDR3. The germline V and J ends were trimmed by 5 bases and 0 bases, with 8 bases remaining between them. Germline V gene sequence: CDR1 LNHDA, CDR2 SQIVND (reference sequence).

The gene calls are TRBV21-1 and TRBJ1-1; the D call of TRBD1 is as the table states it, not checked on the DNA. TRBV21-1 is noted as a pseudogene. CDR3 size: 13 residues. For the CDR3, the DNA is TGTGCCAGCAGCAAACAGGGGGTCATGATCGCTTTCTTT. As protein: CASSKQGVMIAFF.

In its sample, this clone was seen once. The V and J genes are TRBV29-1 and TRBJ1-1, with TRBD1 matching 9 bases. Germline V gene data show CDR1 as SQVTM and CDR2 as ANQGSEA. CDR3 length equals 14 residues. V trimming: 4 bases; J trimming: 4 bases; junction bases outside the gene matches: 7. The CDR3 here is CSVALGQGSTEAFF. The CDR3 DNA is TGCAGCGTTGCTTTGGGACAGGGATCCACTGAAGCTTTCTTT.

The sample holds a few counts of this clone. The V call is TRBV27, the J call TRBJ2-7; TRBD1 agrees at 7 bases. This CDR3 contains 14 residues. Germline-derived CDR1 and CDR2 are MNHEY and SMNVEV (reference sequence). Germline trimming cut 3 bases from V and 4 bases from J; bases unmatched to any gene: 6. The CDR3 region is CASSLDRSGYEQYF. The CDR3 bases are TGTGCCAGCAGTTTGGACAGGTCCGGGTACGAGCAGTACTTC.

To note about this clone: An end of the junction does not agree with germline; a read error may underlie this. Other DNA sequences in the sample encode the same CDR3. The chain links TRBV7-9 to TRBJ2-6, with D possibly TRBD1 on 5 matching bases. Germline-derived CDR1 and CDR2 are SEHNR and FQNEAQ (reference sequence). This CDR3 is 15 amino acids long. The CDR3 bases are TGTGCCAGTAGCTCCTGGGGCCCTGGGGCCAACGTCCTGACTTTC. This translates into CASSSWGPGANVLTF.

This chain uses TRBV2 with TRBJ2-3, with 7 bases identical to TRBD1. CDR1 is SNHLY and CDR2 is FYNNEI in the germline V gene. The CDR3 has 15 residues. The ends lost 4 bases at V and 5 bases at J; junction bases unmatched: 9. The CDR3 spells CASSGVGGGLDTQYF. The CDR3 bases are TGTGCCAGCAGTGGGGTAGGGGGCGGTTTAGATACGCAGTATTTT.

This chain connects TRBV4-2 to TRBJ2-7, with 11 bases matching TRBD2. The V and J ends lost 4 bases and 2 bases, in that order; junction bases with no gene match: 1. This CDR3 has 14 amino acids. Germline CDR1 reads LGHNA; CDR2 reads YNFKEQ. Here the CDR3 DNA reads TGTGCCAGCAGCCGGGGACTAGCGGCCTACGAGCAGTACTTC. This codes for CASSRGLAAYEQYF.

The table lists this clone with a count of one. The chain recombines TRBV10-3 with TRBJ2-1; the D is unclear. CDR1 is ENHRY and CDR2 is SYGVKD in the germline V gene. V shed 5 bases and J shed 6 bases, with 8 bases lying between them. This CDR3 spans 12 amino acids. CDR3 coding DNA: TGTGCCATCAGTCTAGTAGTCAATGAGCAGTTCTTC. Protein: CAISLVVNEQFF.

This clone was recorded only once. The chain combines TRBV28 with TRBJ1-1; possible D gene TRBD1, 6 bases. The CDR3 sequence is 15 residues long. V lost 6 bases to trimming and J lost 1 base, with 15 bases between them. From germline, CDR1 is MDHEN and CDR2 SYDVKM. The CDR3, as DNA: TGTGCCAGCAGCCTAGGGGGACCTACGAACACTGAAGCTTTCTTT. It codes for CASSLGGPTNTEAFF. The full variable domain, in which reference TRBV28 and TRBJ1-1 provide the parts outside the CDR3, is DVKVTQSSRYLVKRTGEKVFLECVQDMDHENMFWYRQDPGLGLRLIYFSYDVKMKEKGDIPEGYSVSREKKERFSLILESASTNQTSMYLCASSLGGPTNTEAFFGQGTRLTVV.

This rearrangement joins TRBV5-6 to TRBJ1-1; TRBD1 agrees at 7 bases. Trimming removed 3 bases from V and 7 bases from J; junction bases left unmatched: 12. CDR1 is SGHDT, CDR2 YYEEEE, per germline. The CDR3 loop spans 15 amino acids. The DNA of the CDR3 is TGTGCCAGCAGCTCTCTCGACAGGGACGACGGTGAAGCTTTCTTT. This translates into CASSSLDRDDGEAFF. The variable domain in full, completed from reference TRBV5-6 and TRBJ1-1, reads DAGVTQSPTHLIKTRGQQVTLRCSPKSGHDTVSWYQQALGQGPQFIFQYYEEEERQRGNFPDRFSGHQFPNYSSELNVNALLLGDSALYLCASSSLDRDDGEAFFGQGTRLTVV.

V gene TRBV5-4 combines with J gene TRBJ2-1; TRBD2 agrees at 7 bases. This CDR3 has 14 amino acids. V was clipped by 6 bases and J by 3 bases; unmatched bases: 6. The germline CDR1 and CDR2 sequences are SGHNT and YYREEE (reference sequence). The CDR3 DNA reads TGTGCCAGCAAGAGCGGGGCTATCTACAATGAGCAGTTCTTC. Protein: CASKSGAIYNEQFF.

This rearrangement joins TRBV18 to TRBJ2-7, with 9 bases fitting TRBD1. The germline V gene encodes CDR1 KGHSH and CDR2 LQKENI. Unmatched junction bases numbered 2, after V lost 3 bases and J lost 2 bases. This CDR3 contains 14 residues. In DNA form, the CDR3 reads TGTGCCAGCTCACCGACAGGGGGGGCCTACGAGCAGTACTTC. Translating gives CASSPTGGAYEQYF. Based on the CDR3 plus reference TRBV18 and TRBJ2-7, the full variable domain is NAGVMQNPRHLVRRRGQEARLRCSPMKGHSHVYWYRQLPEEGLKFMVYLQKENIIDESGMPKERFSAEFPKEGPSILRIQQVVRGDSAAYFCASSPTGGAYEQYFGPGTRLTVT.

In this sample, this clone turned up once. The V gene is TRBV12-5, the J gene TRBJ1-4, with 10 nucleotides matching TRBD1. There are 17 residues in the CDR3. CDR1 is LGHNT and CDR2 is FRNRAP in the germline V gene. J lost 4 bases, V lost 2 bases, and 7 bases had no gene match. The DNA for the CDR3 is TGTGCTAGTGGTTTGTTTCCGGGACAGGGGAGTAATGAAAAACTGTTTTTT. Amino acid sequence: CASGLFPGQGSNEKLFF.

The chain is built from TRBV30 and TRBJ1-2, with TRBD1 matching over 8 bases. V lost 3 bases and J lost 9; bases outside the gene matches: 6. Germline CDR1 GTSNPN, CDR2 SVGIG (reference sequence). The CDR3 extends over 12 amino acids. CDR3 residues: CAWSRTGRSYTF. In nucleotides, the CDR3 is TGTGCCTGGAGCCGGACAGGGAGAAGCTACACCTTC. Full variable domain (remainder filled in from reference TRBV30 and TRBJ1-2): SQTIHQWPATLVQPVGSPLSLECTVEGTSNPNLYWYRQAAGRGLQLLFYSVGIGQISSEVPQNLSASRPQDRQFILSSKKLLLSDSGFYLCAWSRTGRSYTFGSGTRLTVV.

This clone was detected only once. The chain joins TRBV14 to TRBJ1-2, with D possibly being TRBD1 (5 bases). The germline gives CDR1 SGHDN, CDR2 FVKESK. The ends were cut back, 2 bases at V and 7 bases at J, with 8 bases in the middle. This CDR3 region has 12 residues. CDR3 loop: CASSQSRAGYTF. The CDR3 coding sequence is TGTGCCAGCAGCCAATCCAGGGCTGGCTACACCTTC. The full variable domain, its missing parts supplied by reference TRBV14 and TRBJ1-2, is EAGVTQFPSHSVIEKGQTVTLRCDPISGHDNLYWYRRVMGKEIKFLLHFVKESKQDESGMPNNRFLAERTGGTYSTLKVQPAELEDSGVYFCASSQSRAGYTFGSGTRLTVV.

This clone was counted a few times. The gene calls are TRBV9 and TRBJ2-7; maybe TRBD1 (6 bases). The length of the CDR3 is 15 residues. The germline gives CDR1 SGDLS, CDR2 YYNGEE. V dropped 3 bases and J dropped 2 bases, with 15 bases sitting between them. The CDR3 DNA reads TGTGCCAGCAGCGAAAGTACAGGGCCGGCCTACGAGCAGTACTTC. Translating it yields CASSESTGPAYEQYF.

V and J are TRBV25-1 and TRBJ2-7, with TRBD2 as a possible D gene (5 bases). Deletions cut 3 bases from V and 3 bases from J, with 6 bases between. Germline CDR1 is MGHDK and CDR2 is SYGVNS. The CDR3 totals 12 residues. The CDR3 protein is CASSDGLYEQYF. CDR3 coding DNA: TGTGCCAGCAGTGACGGACTCTACGAGCAGTACTTC.

V usage is TRBV5-6 and J usage is TRBJ2-5, with D possibly matching TRBD2 (6 bases). From germline, CDR1 is SGHDT and CDR2 YYEEEE. This CDR3 is built from 13 residues. V lost 1 base to trimming and J lost 4 bases, with 8 bases between them. CDR3 protein: CASSLRGGETQYF. Here the CDR3 DNA reads TGTGCCAGCAGCTTGAGGGGAGGAGAGACCCAGTACTTC. Supplemented by reference TRBV5-6 and TRBJ2-5, the full variable domain reads DAGVTQSPTHLIKTRGQQVTLRCSPKSGHDTVSWYQQALGQGPQFIFQYYEEEERQRGNFPDRFSGHQFPNYSSELNVNALLLGDSALYLCASSLRGGETQYFGPGTRLLVL.

The rearrangement uses TRBV7-9 and TRBJ2-7; TRBD2 might be the D (6 bases). The germline CDR1 and CDR2 sequences are SEHNR and FQNEAQ (reference sequence). V lost 3 bases to trimming and J lost 2 bases, with 11 bases between them. This CDR3 contains 14 residues. CDR3 in amino acids: CASSLLEGPYEQYF. The CDR3 coding sequence is TGTGCCAGCAGCTTGCTGGAGGGCCCCTACGAGCAGTACTTC.

The chain employs TRBV7-3 and TRBJ2-6; the D is unclear. The CDR3 sequence is 15 residues long. Trimming pared 2 bases from V and 1 base from J, leaving 6 bases between. Germline V CDR1 and CDR2: SGHTA, FQGTGA. The DNA for the CDR3 is TGTGCCAGCAGCTTATCCGGGTCTGGGGCCAACGTCCTGACTTTC. Encoded protein: CASSLSGSGANVLTF.

The rearrangement uses TRBV7-3 and TRBJ2-7, with 13 positions matching TRBD2. With 6 bases clipped from V and 4 bases from J, the junction kept 15 bases outside the gene matches. CDR3 length: 18 residues. Germline lookup yields CDR1 SGHTA and CDR2 FQGTGA. The CDR3: CASRGPTGLAGDVYEQYF. CDR3 coding DNA: TGTGCCAGCAGAGGGCCGACTGGACTAGCGGGAGACGTTTACGAGCAGTACTTC. Complete variable domain (other parts from reference TRBV7-3 and TRBJ2-7): GAGVSQTPSNKVTEKGKYVELRCDPISGHTALYWYRQSLGQGPEFLIYFQGTGAADDSGLPNDRFFAVRPEGSVSTLKIQRTERGDSAVYLCASRGPTGLAGDVYEQYFGPGTRLTVT.

The gene calls are TRBV2 and TRBJ2-5; D is unresolved. Trimming took off 7 bases at V and 4 bases at J, with 7 bases between the two ends. This CDR3 has 11 amino acids. From germline, CDR1 is SNHLY and CDR2 FYNNEI. The CDR3 region has the DNA TGTGCCAGCACTCGAGGAGAGACCCAGTACTTC. Its translation: CASTRGETQYF.

V gene TRBV7-2 combines with J gene TRBJ2-7; no firm D call. The V gene's germline CDR1 is SGHTA and CDR2 FQGNSA. The V end lost 0 bases, the J end lost 5 bases, and 11 bases lay between the germline ends. CDR3 length: 14 residues. The CDR3 protein is CASSLARQANEQYF. CDR3 DNA sequence: TGTGCCAGCAGCTTAGCAAGGCAGGCCAACGAGCAGTACTTC.

This sequence joins TRBV6-6 and TRBJ2-7; 8 bases map to TRBD2. In germline, CDR1 is MNHNY, CDR2 SVGAGI (reference sequence). Trimming cost V 5 bases and J 3 bases; bases outside gene matches: 0. The CDR3 contains 12 residues. DNA of the CDR3: TGTGCCAGCAGTGCGGGAGGCTACGAGCAGTACTTC. Translating gives CASSAGGYEQYF.

The rearrangement links TRBV5-4 to TRBJ2-1; maybe TRBD2 (6 bases). Per germline, CDR1 SGHNT and CDR2 YYREEE (reference sequence). Trimming pared 0 bases from V and 9 bases from J, leaving 16 bases between. The CDR3 totals 15 residues. The CDR3 reads CASSLGREMVVEQFF. The CDR3 nucleotides read TGTGCCAGCAGCTTGGGGAGGGAGATGGTGGTTGAGCAGTTCTTC.